This T cell receptor (beta chain) was observed in a study of blood T cell repertoires in COVID-19. Study-level information: T cells, B-cell-depleted T cells, or PBMCs provided the cDNA or gDNA that served as material.

In terms of age and location, participants ranged from about 18 to 90 years and lived in about two dozen US areas. In assigning cohorts, the study relied on participant-reported clinical history. Donors of Cohort 3 who recovered were those that had two negative PCRs, clearance, or symptom resolution. Using immunoSEQ multiplex PCR, the repertoire was profiled, and TCRdb retains in-frame clones only, with some absent. The sample has over 250,000 clones; just under 90% are singletons. Input material: PBMCs or T cells enriched from blood (not recorded which). The TCR was taken from a woman aged 60 to 75 who had recovered from COVID-19.

DNA of the CDR3: TGCAGCGTTGAAGGCGGGACAGGGGGCGGCTCCTACAATGAGCAGTTCTTC. Its translation is CSVEGGTGGGSYNEQFF. The chain combines TRBV29-1 with TRBJ2-1, with 12 bases identical to TRBD1. The CDR3 loop spans 17 amino acids. J gave up 0 bases and V 1 base, and 4 bases lay outside the gene matches. Germline V CDR1 and CDR2: SQVTM, ANQGSEA.